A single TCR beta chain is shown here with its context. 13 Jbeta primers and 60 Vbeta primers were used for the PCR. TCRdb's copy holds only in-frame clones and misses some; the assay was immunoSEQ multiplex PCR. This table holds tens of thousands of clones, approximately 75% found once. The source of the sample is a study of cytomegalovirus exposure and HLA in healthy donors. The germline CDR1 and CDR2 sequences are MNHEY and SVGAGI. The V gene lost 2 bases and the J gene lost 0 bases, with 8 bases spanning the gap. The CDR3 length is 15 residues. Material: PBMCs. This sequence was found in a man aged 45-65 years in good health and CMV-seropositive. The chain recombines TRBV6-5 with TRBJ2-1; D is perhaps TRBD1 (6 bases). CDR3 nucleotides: TGTGCCAGCAGTTACACGGACAGCTCCTACAATGAGCAGTTCTTC. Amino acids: CASSYTDSSYNEQFF.